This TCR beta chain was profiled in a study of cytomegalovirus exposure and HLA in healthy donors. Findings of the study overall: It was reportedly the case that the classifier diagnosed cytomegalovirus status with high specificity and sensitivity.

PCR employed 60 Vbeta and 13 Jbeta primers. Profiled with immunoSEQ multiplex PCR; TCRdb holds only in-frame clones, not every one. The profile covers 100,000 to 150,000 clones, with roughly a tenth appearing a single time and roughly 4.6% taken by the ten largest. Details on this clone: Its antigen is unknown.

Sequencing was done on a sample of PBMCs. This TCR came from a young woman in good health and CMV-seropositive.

The CDR3 bases are TGTGCCAGCAGTATTAGCGGCACCGGGGAGCTGTTTTTT. Protein: CASSISGTGELFF. This rearrangement joins TRBV2 to TRBJ2-2, with D maybe TRBD2 (6 bases). V lost 5 bases, J lost 4 bases, and 8 bases lay in between. Germline assignment: CDR1 SNHLY and CDR2 FYNNEI. CDR3 length equals 13 residues. The full variable domain, in which reference TRBV2 and TRBJ2-2 provide the parts outside the CDR3, is EPEVTQTPSHQVTQMGQEVILRCVPISNHLYFYWYRQILGQKVEFLVSFYNNEISEKSEIFDDQFSVERPDGSNFTLKIRSTKLEDSAMYFCASSISGTGELFFGEGSRLTVL.